This T cell receptor beta chain originates from a study of OX40 agonist ivuxolimab in advanced cancers. Repertoires were generated with immunoSEQ multiplex PCR, while TCRdb's copy carries only in-frame clones and drops some. The table records more than 60,000 clones, roughly 84% of them present only once. For this clone: Other DNA sequences in this sample translate to the same CDR3.

V dropped 0 bases and J dropped 9 bases, with 6 bases sitting between them. Germline CDR1 LGHNA, CDR2 YSLEER. The CDR3 has 13 residues. Sequencing used CD4+ or CD8+ T cells sorted from blood, obtained in a trial of the OX40 agonist ivuxolimab. V usage is TRBV4-3 and J usage is TRBJ1-6; no firm D call. This clonotype was sampled from an adult with an advanced solid tumor such as melanoma, head and neck, liver or kidney cancer. CDR3 protein: CASSQERASPLHF. In DNA form, the CDR3 reads TGCGCCAGCAGCCAAGAAAGGGCTTCACCCCTCCACTTT.